The T cell receptor beta chain under discussion was sequenced for a study of cytomegalovirus exposure and HLA in healthy donors. Overall study results and limits: In vitro, three CMV-associated chains proved specific for CMV antigens.

Profiling relied on immunoSEQ multiplex PCR, and the TCRdb table lists in-frame clones only, not all of them. This table has 240,000 or so clones, around 87% appearing once. The donors were in the roughly 110-subject validation cohort; that cohort was separate from the approximately 700-subject first cohort. J lost 3 bases, V lost 10 bases, and 9 bases had no gene match. The CDR3 has 14 amino acids. Per the germline V gene, CDR1 is MNHNS and CDR2 is SASEGT. Worth noting for this clone: Its antigen remains unidentified.

Material for sequencing was PBMCs. The chain employs TRBV6-1 and TRBJ1-5; 7 bases are shared with TRBD1. This sequence was found in a woman aged 30 to 39 in good health and CMV-seropositive. CDR3 in amino acids: CATITDRVNQPQHF. The CDR3 coding sequence is TGTGCCACCATTACTGACAGGGTCAATCAGCCCCAGCATTTT.